The clone carrying this T cell receptor (beta chain) was detected only a few times. Its antigen is as yet unknown. This sample was included in a study of cytomegalovirus exposure and HLA in healthy donors. Study-level background: Early released data comprised around 80 million unique TCRs from HLA-typed donors.

Germline V gene sequence: CDR1 SNHLY, CDR2 FYNNEI. The CDR3 spans 13 residues. The PCR made use of 60 Vbeta and 13 Jbeta primers. The assay was immunoSEQ multiplex PCR, and TCRdb's table has in-frame clones only and misses some. The profile covers roughly 100,000 clones, with about 77% appearing a single time and around a tenth taken by the ten largest. Findings and limits, study-wide: Later work found that TCR association rates differed between HLA loci; DRB1 had the most and HLA-C the fewest.

The material sequenced was PBMCs. The TCR comes from a woman aged 18-29 years in good health and CMV-seropositive. The J gene is TRBJ2-5, the V gene TRBV2; 9 nucleotides match TRBD1. Judging by the DNA end, TRBJ2-7 fits better; the J call may be wrong. The CDR3 region is CARGQGQLYEQYF. In DNA, the CDR3 is TGTGCCAGGGGACAGGGTCAACTTTACGAGCAGTACTTC.